The clone carrying this T cell receptor beta chain was counted a single time. Just one base apart from a much larger clone, this may be a read error. The sample belongs to a study of shared clonotypes between healthy human individuals. Generated by immunoSEQ multiplex PCR, the TCRdb table keeps only in-frame clones and is missing some. The sample holds about 530,000 clones, 75% to 80% seen once. The sequence derives from a middle-aged woman in good health. Some clones in this sample may be carry-over from other donors' samples. Material for sequencing was PBMCs.

The CDR3 region is CASRTGDEKLFF. CDR3 nucleotides: TGTGCCAGCAGGACAGGGGATGAAAAACTGTTTTTT. The J gene is TRBJ1-4, the V gene TRBV6-5; TRBD1 matches 8 bases. The CDR3 totals 12 residues. CDR1 is MNHEY and CDR2 is SVGAGI in the germline V gene. V lost 6 bases and J lost 6; bases outside the gene matches: 0.